Listed below are T cell receptor beta chains from one sample, sequenced in a study of radiotherapy plus CTLA-4 blockade in lung cancer. Sequenced by immunoSEQ multiplex PCR; TCRdb stores in-frame clones only, minus some. This table holds about 49,000 clones, roughly 76% found once. This material consisted of peripheral blood, taken from a patient treated with radiotherapy plus ipilimumab. All receptors derive from a human donor with non-small cell lung cancer who had stable disease on radiotherapy plus ipilimumab. Both conserved end residues are part of each CDR3. The D gene is left open where the match is weak. Part of the rows lack a size; the others show once, few, many or a class for expanded clones.

D: .
size: .
J: TRBJ2-7
V: TRBV11-2
DNA: TGTGCCAGCAGCAGTGGCAGCTACTACGAGCAGTACTTC
CDR3: CASSSGSYYEQYF

D: .
size: few
J: TRBJ1-5
V: TRBV7-2
DNA: TGTGCCAGCAGCTTGGTACCGGACCAGCCCCAGCATTTT
CDR3: CASSLVPDQPQHF

D: .
size: .
J: TRBJ2-7
V: TRBV11-3
DNA: TGTGCCAGCAGCCCCGACCCGACACAATCCAACGAGCAGTACTTC
CDR3: CASSPDPTQSNEQYF

D: .
size: .
J: TRBJ2-6
V: TRBV18
DNA: TGTGCCAGCGCCGCCGGGACTGGGGCCAACGTCCTGACTTTC
CDR3: CASAAGTGANVLTF

D: TRBD1
size: .
J: TRBJ1-4
V: TRBV7-9
DNA: TGTGCCAGCAGCCCCTCGATGGGACAGTTCGATGAAAAACTGTTTTTT
CDR3: CASSPSMGQFDEKLFF

D: TRBD1
size: .
J: TRBJ1-1
V: TRBV7-9
DNA: TGTGCCAGCAGCTCCGGACAGGTGAACACTGAAGCTTTCTTT
CDR3: CASSSGQVNTEAFF

D: .
size: .
J: TRBJ1-1
V: TRBV18
DNA: TGTGCCAGCTCACCACAGTTCGGTGGGAACACTGAAGCTTTCTTT
CDR3: CASSPQFGGNTEAFF

D: TRBD2
size: .
J: TRBJ2-1
V: TRBV14
DNA: TGTGCCAGCAGCCAAGATCTATATCCTAGCGGGGGGGCGGATGAGCAGTTCTTC
CDR3: CASSQDLYPSGGADEQFF

D: TRBD1
size: .
J: TRBJ1-1
V: TRBV9
DNA: TGTGCCAGCAGCGTAGCTCCAGGGGGGATAGAGGCTTTCTTT
CDR3: CASSVAPGGIEAFF

D: .
size: .
J: TRBJ1-1
V: TRBV18
DNA: TGTGCCAGCTCACCAACGACAGGTTCTGTCACTGAAGCTTTCTTT
CDR3: CASSPTTGSVTEAFF